The 10 T cell receptor beta chains in this list originate from one sample, sequenced in a study of OX40 agonist ivuxolimab in advanced cancers. Profiled with immunoSEQ multiplex PCR; TCRdb holds only in-frame clones, not every one. The sample yields around 70,000 clones, around 85% seen once. The starting material was CD4+ or CD8+ T cells sorted from blood, obtained in a trial of the OX40 agonist ivuxolimab. These TCRs come from an adult with an advanced solid tumor such as melanoma, head and neck, liver or kidney cancer.

This sequence joins TRBV5-6 and TRBJ2-6; D is tentatively TRBD1 or TRBD2 (5 bases each). The CDR3 runs 16 residues. In germline, CDR1 is SGHDT, CDR2 YYEEEE. The ends were cut back, 2 bases at V and 1 base at J, with 10 bases in the middle. The CDR3 region is CASSFRDGSGANVLTF. DNA for the CDR3: TGTGCCAGCAGCTTCCGGGACGGGTCTGGGGCCAACGTCCTGACTTTC.

The chain has TRBV7-2 and TRBJ2-7; 7 bases agree with TRBD2. V dropped 3 bases and J dropped 7; count of bases not matched to a gene: 6. The length of the CDR3 is 13 residues. In germline, CDR1 is SGHTA, CDR2 FQGNSA. The chain's CDR3 is CASSFTPGREQYF. CDR3 bases: TGTGCCAGCAGCTTTACCCCCGGGAGGGAGCAGTACTTC.

This clone was counted once. The chain is built from TRBV10-3 and TRBJ2-7; TRBD1 matches at 9 bases. This CDR3 comprises 16 residues. The V gene's germline CDR1 is ENHRY and CDR2 SYGVKD. V lost 7 bases to trimming and J lost 0 bases; unmatched junction nucleotides: 10. CDR3: CAITQGTGLSSYEQYF. CDR3 DNA: TGTGCCATCACCCAAGGGACAGGGCTCAGCTCCTACGAGCAGTACTTC.

This clone was seen a few times. The gene calls are TRBV10-3 and TRBJ1-2; TRBD1 is a possible D gene (6 bases). The CDR3 has 13 residues. The germline CDR1 and CDR2 sequences are ENHRY and SYGVKD. V lost 6 bases, J lost 4 bases, and 12 bases lay in between. The CDR3, as DNA: TGTGCCATCAGGGAGGGGGGCCCCTATGGCTACACCTTC. The encoded protein is CAIREGGPYGYTF.

The V and J genes are TRBV27 and TRBJ1-3; 8 nucleotides match TRBD1. CDR3 length: 16 residues. Unmatched junction bases numbered 10, after V lost 9 bases and J lost 0 bases. The germline V gene encodes CDR1 MNHEY and CDR2 SMNVEV (reference sequence). The DNA for the CDR3 is TGTGCCAGTCGACAGGGGAGTTCCTTCTCTGGAAACACCATATATTTT. This codes for CASRQGSSFSGNTIYF.

This clone was found once. This chain links TRBV7-2 with TRBJ2-7; perhaps D is TRBD1 or TRBD2 (5 bases each). Deletions cut 5 bases from V and 3 bases from J, with 11 bases between. From germline, CDR1 is SGHTA and CDR2 FQGNSA. This CDR3 has 13 amino acids. The CDR3 spells CASSTYGGYEQYF. The CDR3 DNA follows: TGTGCCAGCAGCACCTATGGGGGCTACGAGCAGTACTTC.

The V and J genes are TRBV5-6 and TRBJ1-6, with D possibly matching TRBD1 (6 bases). V gave up 4 bases and J gave up 5 bases, with 22 bases separating them. The CDR3 loop spans 18 amino acids. The germline CDR1 and CDR2 sequences are SGHDT and YYEEEE. The CDR3 loop is CASSALGGRPLNNSPLHF. The DNA of the CDR3 is TGTGCCAGCAGCGCCCTGGGGGGGCGCCCGCTGAATAATTCACCCCTCCACTTT.

The rearrangement uses TRBV28 and TRBJ1-1; no reliable D call. V was clipped by 6 bases and J by 2 bases, with 16 bases between them. Looked up from germline, CDR1 is MDHEN and CDR2 is SYDVKM. CDR3 size: 15 residues. For the CDR3, the DNA is TGTGCCAGCAGCCCGGGCGCAGCGATCAACACTGAAGCTTTCTTT. Translation: CASSPGAAINTEAFF.

This clone was seen only a few times. The V and J genes are TRBV9 and TRBJ1-1; D is perhaps TRBD1 (5 bases). Germline loops: CDR1 SGDLS, CDR2 YYNGEE. Deletions cut 4 bases from V and 7 bases from J, with 14 bases between. The CDR3 sequence is 13 residues long. The CDR3 here is CASSPPRQNEAFF. The CDR3 region has the DNA TGTGCCAGCAGCCCTCCCCGACAGAATGAAGCTTTCTTT.

A single count supports this clone. The rearrangement links TRBV7-2 to TRBJ1-2; TRBD1 agrees at 8 bases. The V segment lost 5 bases and the J segment 6 bases; nucleotides outside the gene matches: 20. CDR1 is SGHTA and CDR2 is FQGNSA in the germline V gene. CDR3 size: 18 residues. The CDR3 DNA reads TGTGCCAGCAGCCGACAGGGGTTGATGGGGCGTAGCATAGATGGCTACACCTTC. Its translation: CASSRQGLMGRSIDGYTF.